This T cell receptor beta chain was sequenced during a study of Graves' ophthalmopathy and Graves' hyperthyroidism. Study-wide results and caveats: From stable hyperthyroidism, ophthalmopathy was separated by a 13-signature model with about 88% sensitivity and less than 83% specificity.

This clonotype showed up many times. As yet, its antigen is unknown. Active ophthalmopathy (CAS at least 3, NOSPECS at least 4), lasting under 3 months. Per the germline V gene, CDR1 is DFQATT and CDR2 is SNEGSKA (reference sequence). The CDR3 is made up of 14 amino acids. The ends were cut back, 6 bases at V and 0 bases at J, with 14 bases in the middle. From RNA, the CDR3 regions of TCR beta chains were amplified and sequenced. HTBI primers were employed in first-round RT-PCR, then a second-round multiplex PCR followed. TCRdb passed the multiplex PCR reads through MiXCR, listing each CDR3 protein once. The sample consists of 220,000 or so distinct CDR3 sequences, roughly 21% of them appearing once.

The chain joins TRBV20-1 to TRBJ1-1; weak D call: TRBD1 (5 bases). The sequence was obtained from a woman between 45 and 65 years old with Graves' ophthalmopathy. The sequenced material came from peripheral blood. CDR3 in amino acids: CSAPRDGMNTEAFF. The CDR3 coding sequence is TGCAGTGCGCCACGGGACGGGATGAACACTGAAGCTTTCTTT.